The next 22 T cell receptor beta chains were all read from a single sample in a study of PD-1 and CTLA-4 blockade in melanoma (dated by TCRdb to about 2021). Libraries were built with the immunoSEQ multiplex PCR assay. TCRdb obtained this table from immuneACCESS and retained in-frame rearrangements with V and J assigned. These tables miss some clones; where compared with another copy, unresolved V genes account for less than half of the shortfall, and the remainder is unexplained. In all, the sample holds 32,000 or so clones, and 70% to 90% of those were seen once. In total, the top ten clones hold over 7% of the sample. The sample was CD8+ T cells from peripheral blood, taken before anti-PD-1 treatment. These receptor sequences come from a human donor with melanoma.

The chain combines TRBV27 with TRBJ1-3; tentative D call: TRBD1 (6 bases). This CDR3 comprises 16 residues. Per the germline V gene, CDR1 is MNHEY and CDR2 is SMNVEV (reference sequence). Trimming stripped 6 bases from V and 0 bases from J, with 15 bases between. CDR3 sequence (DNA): TGTGCCAGCAGCTTAACAGGGACGGTCTCTGGAAACACCATATATTTT. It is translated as CASSLTGTVSGNTIYF.

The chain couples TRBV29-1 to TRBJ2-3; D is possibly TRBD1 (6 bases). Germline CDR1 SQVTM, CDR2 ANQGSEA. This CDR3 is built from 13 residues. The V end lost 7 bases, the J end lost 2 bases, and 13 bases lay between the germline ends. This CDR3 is CSAPGQTTDTQYF. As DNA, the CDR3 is TGCAGCGCCCCCGGACAGACCACAGATACGCAGTATTTT.

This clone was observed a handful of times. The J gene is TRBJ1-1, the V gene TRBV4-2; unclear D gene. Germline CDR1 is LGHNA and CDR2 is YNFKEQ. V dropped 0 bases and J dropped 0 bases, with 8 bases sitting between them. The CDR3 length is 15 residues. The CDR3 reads CASSQDLGMNTEAFF. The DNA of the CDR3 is TGTGCCAGCAGCCAAGATCTGGGCATGAACACTGAAGCTTTCTTT.

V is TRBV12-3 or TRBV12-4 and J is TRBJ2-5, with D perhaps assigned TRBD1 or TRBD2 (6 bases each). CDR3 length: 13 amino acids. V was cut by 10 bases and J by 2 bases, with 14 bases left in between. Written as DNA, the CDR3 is TGTGCCACCCGGGGGCGGATTCAAGAGACCCAGTACTTC. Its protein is CATRGRIQETQYF.

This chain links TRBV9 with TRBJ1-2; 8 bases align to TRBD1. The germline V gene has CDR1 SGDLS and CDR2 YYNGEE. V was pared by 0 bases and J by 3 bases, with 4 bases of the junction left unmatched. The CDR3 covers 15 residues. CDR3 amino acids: CASSVVQQGDYGYTF. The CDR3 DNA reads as TGTGCCAGCAGCGTAGTACAACAGGGGGACTATGGCTACACCTTC. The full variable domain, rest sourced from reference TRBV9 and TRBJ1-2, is DSGVTQTPKHLITATGQRVTLRCSPRSGDLSVYWYQQSLDQGLQFLIQYYNGEERAKGNILERFSAQQFPDLHSELNLSSLELGDSALYFCASSVVQQGDYGYTFGSGTRLTVV.

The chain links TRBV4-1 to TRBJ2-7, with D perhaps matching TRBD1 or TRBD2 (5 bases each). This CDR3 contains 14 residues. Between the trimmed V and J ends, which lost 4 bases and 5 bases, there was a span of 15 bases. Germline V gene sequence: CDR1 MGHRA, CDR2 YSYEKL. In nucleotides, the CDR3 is TGCGCCAGCAGCCCGGGACCCGACACCGACGAGCAGTACTTC. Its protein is CASSPGPDTDEQYF.

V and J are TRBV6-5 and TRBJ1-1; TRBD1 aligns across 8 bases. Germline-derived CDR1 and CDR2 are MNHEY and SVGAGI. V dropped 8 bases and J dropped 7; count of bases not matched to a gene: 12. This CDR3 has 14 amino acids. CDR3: CASLGDRGTGEAFF. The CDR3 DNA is TGTGCCAGCCTTGGAGACAGGGGAACCGGTGAAGCTTTCTTT.

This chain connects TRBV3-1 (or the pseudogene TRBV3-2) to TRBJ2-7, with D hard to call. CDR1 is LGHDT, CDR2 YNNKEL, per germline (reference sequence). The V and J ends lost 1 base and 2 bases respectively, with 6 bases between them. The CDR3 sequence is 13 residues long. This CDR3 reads CASSQAGTYEQYF. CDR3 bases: TGTGCCAGCAGCCAAGCTGGCACCTACGAGCAGTACTTC.

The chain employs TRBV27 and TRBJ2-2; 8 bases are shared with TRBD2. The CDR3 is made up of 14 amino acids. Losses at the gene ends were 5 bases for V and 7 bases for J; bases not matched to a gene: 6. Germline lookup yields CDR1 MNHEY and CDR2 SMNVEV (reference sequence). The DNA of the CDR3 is TGTGCCAGCAGTGGACTAGCCCACGTCGGGGAGCTGTTTTTT. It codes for CASSGLAHVGELFF.

CDR3 nucleotides: TGTGCCACCAGCAGCCTCGGCGGGAGGGCCAACAATGAGCAGTTCTTC. This encodes CATSSLGGRANNEQFF. This chain connects TRBV15 to TRBJ2-1, with TRBD2 matching over 9 bases. The CDR3 runs 16 residues. Per the germline V gene, CDR1 is LNHNV and CDR2 is YYDKDF (reference sequence). V was pared by 3 bases and J by 5 bases, with 8 bases of the junction left unmatched.

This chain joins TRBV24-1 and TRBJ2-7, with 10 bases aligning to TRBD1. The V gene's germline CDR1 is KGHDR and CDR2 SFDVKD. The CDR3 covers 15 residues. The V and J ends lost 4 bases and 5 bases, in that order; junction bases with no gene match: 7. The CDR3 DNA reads TGTGCCACCAGTGACTCAGGACAGGGGGTCGACGAGCAGTACTTC. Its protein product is CATSDSGQGVDEQYF.

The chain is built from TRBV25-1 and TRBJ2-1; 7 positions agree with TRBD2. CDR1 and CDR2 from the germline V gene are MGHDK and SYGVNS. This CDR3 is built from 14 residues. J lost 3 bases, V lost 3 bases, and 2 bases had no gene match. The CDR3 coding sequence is TGTGCCAGCAGTGAGGCTAGCGGCTACAATGAGCAGTTCTTC. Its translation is CASSEASGYNEQFF. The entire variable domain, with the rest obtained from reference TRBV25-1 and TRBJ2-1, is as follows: EADIYQTPRYLVIGTGKKITLECSQTMGHDKMYWYQQDPGMELHLIHYSYGVNSTEKGDLSSESTVSRIRTEHFPLTLESARPSHTSQYLCASSEASGYNEQFFGPGTRLTVL.

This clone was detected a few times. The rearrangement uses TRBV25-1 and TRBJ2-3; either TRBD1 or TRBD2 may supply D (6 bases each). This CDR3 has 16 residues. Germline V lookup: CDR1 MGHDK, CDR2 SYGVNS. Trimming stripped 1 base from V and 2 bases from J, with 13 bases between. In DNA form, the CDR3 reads TGTGCCAGCAGTGAATCTACAGGGAGGACCACAGATACGCAGTATTTT. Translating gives CASSESTGRTTDTQYF.

CDR3 region: CASSLGLAGYTDTQYF. CDR3 nucleotide sequence: TGTGCCAGCAGCTTAGGACTAGCGGGGTACACAGATACGCAGTATTTT. The rearrangement links TRBV13 to TRBJ2-3; 10 nucleotides align to TRBD2. The V gene's germline CDR1 is PRHDT and CDR2 FYEKMQ (reference sequence). The CDR3 spans 16 residues. Unmatched junction bases numbered 2, after V lost 0 bases and J lost 2 bases.

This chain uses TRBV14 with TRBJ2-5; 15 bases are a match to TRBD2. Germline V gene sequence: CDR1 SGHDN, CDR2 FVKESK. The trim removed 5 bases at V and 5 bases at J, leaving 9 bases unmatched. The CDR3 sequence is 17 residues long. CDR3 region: CASSEGLAGGWGETQYF. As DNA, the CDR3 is TGTGCCAGCAGCGAGGGACTAGCGGGAGGATGGGGGGAGACCCAGTACTTC.

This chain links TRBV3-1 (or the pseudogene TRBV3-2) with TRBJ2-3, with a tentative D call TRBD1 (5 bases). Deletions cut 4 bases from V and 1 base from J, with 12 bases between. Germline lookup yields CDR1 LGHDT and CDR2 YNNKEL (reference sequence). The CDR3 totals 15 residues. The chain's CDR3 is CASSPSKGGTDTQYF. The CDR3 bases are TGTGCCAGCAGCCCTTCCAAAGGGGGCACAGATACGCAGTATTTT.

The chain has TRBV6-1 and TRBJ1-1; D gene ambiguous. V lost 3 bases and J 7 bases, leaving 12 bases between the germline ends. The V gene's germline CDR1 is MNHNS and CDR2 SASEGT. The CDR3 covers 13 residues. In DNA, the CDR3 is TGTGCCAGCAGTGAGGCGAGTCAGGTTGAAGCTTTCTTT. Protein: CASSEASQVEAFF.

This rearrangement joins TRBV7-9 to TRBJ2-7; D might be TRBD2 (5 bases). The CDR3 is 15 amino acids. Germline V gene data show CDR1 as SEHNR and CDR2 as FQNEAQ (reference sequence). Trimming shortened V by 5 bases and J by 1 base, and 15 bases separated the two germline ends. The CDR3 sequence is CASSPGEGTSYEQYF. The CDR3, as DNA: TGTGCCAGCAGCCCAGGAGAGGGCACTTCCTACGAGCAGTACTTC. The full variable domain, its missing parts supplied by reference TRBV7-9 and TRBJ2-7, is DTGVSQNPRHKITKRGQNVTFRCDPISEHNRLYWYRQTLGQGPEFLTYFQNEAQLEKSRLLSDRFSAERPKGSFSTLEIQRTEQGDSAMYLCASSPGEGTSYEQYFGPGTRLTVT.

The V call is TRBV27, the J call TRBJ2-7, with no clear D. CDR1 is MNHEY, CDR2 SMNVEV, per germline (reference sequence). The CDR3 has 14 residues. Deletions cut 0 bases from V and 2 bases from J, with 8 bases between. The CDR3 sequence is CASSLSPGPYEQYF. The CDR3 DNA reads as TGTGCCAGCAGTTTATCTCCCGGTCCCTACGAGCAGTACTTC.

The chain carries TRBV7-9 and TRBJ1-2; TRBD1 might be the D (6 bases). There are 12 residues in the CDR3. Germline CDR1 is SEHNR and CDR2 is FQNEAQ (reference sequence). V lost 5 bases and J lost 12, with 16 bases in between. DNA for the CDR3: TGTGCCAGCAGCCTTACAGGGTCCCTTGACACCTTC. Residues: CASSLTGSLDTF. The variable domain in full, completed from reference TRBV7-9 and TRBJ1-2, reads DTGVSQNPRHKITKRGQNVTFRCDPISEHNRLYWYRQTLGQGPEFLTYFQNEAQLEKSRLLSDRFSAERPKGSFSTLEIQRTEQGDSAMYLCASSLTGSLDTFGSGTRLTVV.

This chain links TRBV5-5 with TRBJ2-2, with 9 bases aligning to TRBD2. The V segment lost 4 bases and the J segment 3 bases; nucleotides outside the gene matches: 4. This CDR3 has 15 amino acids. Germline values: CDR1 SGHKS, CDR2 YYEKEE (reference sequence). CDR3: CASSQTSGYTGELFF. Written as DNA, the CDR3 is TGTGCCAGCAGCCAGACTAGCGGCTACACCGGGGAGCTGTTTTTT.

CDR3: CAWSEAGGNNEQFF. The CDR3 bases are TGTGCCTGGAGTGAGGCGGGAGGAAACAATGAGCAGTTCTTC. This chain uses TRBV30 with TRBJ2-1, with 8 nucleotides matching TRBD2. This CDR3 has 14 amino acids. CDR1 GTSNPN and CDR2 SVGIG come from the germline V gene (reference sequence). Trimming cost V 1 base and J 5 bases; bases outside gene matches: 4.